These 17 T cell receptor beta chains originate from one sample sequenced in a study of T cells in Graves' hyperthyroidism and ophthalmopathy. TCR beta CDR3 region amplification was performed from RNA transcripts. The HTBI primer set was used in a first-round RT-PCR of the TCR CDR3. Via MiXCR, TCRdb re-called the multiplex PCR reads, giving one row per CDR3 protein. The table lists some 530,000 distinct CDR3 sequences, roughly 23% of them singletons. Sequencing input: blood. Every receptor here comes from a woman aged 70-85 years with Graves' ophthalmopathy.

This clonotype was recorded a few times. The rearrangement joins TRBV28 to TRBJ1-2; no reliable D call. Germline V gives CDR1 MDHEN, CDR2 SYDVKM. Trimming pared 5 bases from V and 5 bases from J, leaving 9 bases between. This CDR3 spans 12 amino acids. The CDR3 coding sequence is TGTGCCAGCAGTGGACGGATATATGGCTACACCTTC. Translating gives CASSGRIYGYTF.

This clonotype was seen many times. The chain joins TRBV2 to TRBJ1-1; D call uncertain. This CDR3 region has 12 residues. From germline, CDR1 is SNHLY and CDR2 FYNNEI. V lost 6 bases, J lost 0 bases, and 5 bases lay in between. CDR3 DNA: TGTGCCAGCAGAACAGTGAACACTGAAGCTTTCTTT. The encoded protein is CASRTVNTEAFF.

This clonotype was counted only a few times. The chain joins TRBV4-1 to TRBJ1-4; possible D gene TRBD1, 5 bases. Germline loops: CDR1 MGHRA, CDR2 YSYEKL. CDR3 size: 14 residues. Trimming left V 5 bases short and J 10 bases short, with 17 bases between. CDR3 sequence (DNA): TGCGCCAGCAGCGCCTGGGACGCTCCAGGAAAACTGTTTTTT. Its translation: CASSAWDAPGKLFF.

This clonotype was observed many times. This sequence joins TRBV2 and TRBJ1-4, with 8 bases aligning to TRBD1. Germline trimming cut 6 bases from V and 6 bases from J; bases unmatched to any gene: 6. This CDR3 is built from 14 residues. CDR1 is SNHLY and CDR2 is FYNNEI in the germline V gene. The CDR3 sequence is CASSPGTGYEKLFF. In nucleotides, the CDR3 is TGTGCCAGCAGCCCCGGGACAGGATATGAAAAACTGTTTTTT.

This chain connects TRBV6-1 to TRBJ1-4; a weak D match, TRBD1 (6 bases). The V gene's germline CDR1 is MNHNS and CDR2 SASEGT. Trimming removed 5 bases from V and 8 bases from J, with 15 bases in between. The CDR3 length is 14 residues. The CDR3 nucleotides are TGTGCCAGCAGTCACCACAGGGTTGACGAAAAACTGTTTTTT. Residues: CASSHHRVDEKLFF.

CDR3 bases: TGTGCCTGGAGTGGTTCAGAGTTCTACGAGCAGTACTTC. It encodes CAWSGSEFYEQYF. This chain uses TRBV30 with TRBJ2-7; D remains ambiguous. Trimming left V 1 base short and J 3 bases short, with 10 bases between. Germline V CDR1 and CDR2: GTSNPN, SVGIG (reference sequence). This CDR3 is 13 amino acids long.

The genes are TRBV7-9 and TRBJ2-3; D may correspond to TRBD1 or TRBD2 (7 bases each). Trimming removed 7 bases from V and 4 bases from J, with 15 bases in between. Germline CDR1 and CDR2: SEHNR and FQNEAQ (reference sequence). This CDR3 is 14 amino acids long. In DNA, the CDR3 is TGTGCCAGCACAGGGGGGGGTTGGGCAGATACGCAGTATTTT. This gives the protein CASTGGGWADTQYF.

The rearrangement joins TRBV3-1 to TRBJ2-6; a weak D match, TRBD1 (6 bases). V was cut by 7 bases and J by 3 bases, with 13 bases left in between. The length of the CDR3 is 15 residues. Germline lookup yields CDR1 LGHDT and CDR2 YNNKEL (reference sequence). The CDR3 region is CASIIGGGGANVLTF. The DNA of the CDR3 is TGTGCCAGCATCATAGGGGGTGGTGGGGCCAACGTCCTGACTTTC.

The rearrangement joins TRBV5-1 to TRBJ1-2; the match to TRBD1 covers 8 bases. With 0 bases clipped from V and 4 bases from J, the junction kept 5 bases outside the gene matches. CDR3 length: 15 amino acids. Looked up from germline, CDR1 is SGHRS and CDR2 is YFSETQ. The DNA of the CDR3 is TGCGCCAGCAGCTTGGGATCAGGGGGCAGCTATGGCTACACCTTC. It specifies CASSLGSGGSYGYTF.

This clonotype was seen more than once but under ten times. V and J are TRBV11-2 and TRBJ2-1, with D possibly TRBD2 on 5 matching bases. Germline V gives CDR1 SGHAT, CDR2 FQNNGV. V lost 0 bases to trimming and J lost 7 bases, with 19 bases between them. The CDR3 is made up of 17 amino acids. The CDR3 DNA reads TGTGCCAGCAGCTTAGATTTCCGGCGGGCGGTCTCGAATGAGCAGTTCTTC. Its translation is CASSLDFRRAVSNEQFF.

Comments on this clonotype: A much larger clone lies one base from this, so it may be a read error. V gene TRBV6-2 or TRBV6-3 combines with J gene TRBJ2-5, with TRBD2 matching 8 bases. This CDR3 is 17 amino acids long. V trimming: 6 bases; J trimming: 4 bases; junction bases outside the gene matches: 16. Germline V lookup: CDR1 MNHEY, CDR2 SVGEGT. For the CDR3, the DNA is TGTGCCAGCAGCAAGACTAACGGGAGGGCCTCTGGAGAGACCCAGTACTTC. Its translation is CASSKTNGRASGETQYF.

The CDR3 loop is CASSTVDRGATEAFF. The CDR3 DNA follows: TGTGCCAGCAGTACCGTAGACAGGGGAGCCACTGAAGCTTTCTTT. The V gene is TRBV12-3 or TRBV12-4, the J gene TRBJ1-1; TRBD1 aligns across 8 bases. The CDR3 totals 15 residues. J gave up 4 bases and V 5 bases, and 9 bases lay outside the gene matches.

This clonotype was counted between two and nine times. The chain has TRBV28 and TRBJ1-6, with 8 positions matching TRBD1. V shed 3 bases, J shed 7 bases, and the junction held 5 bases outside the gene matches. Germline CDR1 reads MDHEN; CDR2 reads SYDVKM. This CDR3 contains 15 residues. CDR3 bases: TGTGCCAGCAGTTTTCGGACAGGGCGAAATTCACCCCTCCACTTT. This codes for CASSFRTGRNSPLHF. The full variable domain, completed using reference TRBV28 and TRBJ1-6, is DVKVTQSSRYLVKRTGEKVFLECVQDMDHENMFWYRQDPGLGLRLIYFSYDVKMKEKGDIPEGYSVSREKKERFSLILESASTNQTSMYLCASSFRTGRNSPLHFGNGTRLTVT.

In its sample, this clonotype was seen many times. V usage is TRBV12-3 or TRBV12-4 and J usage is TRBJ1-5, with D unresolved. The CDR3 sequence is 13 residues long. The V end lost 6 bases, the J end lost 2 bases, and 8 bases lay between the germline ends. The CDR3 reads CASRVTRNQPQHF. For the CDR3, the DNA is TGTGCCAGCAGGGTGACACGCAATCAGCCCCAGCATTTT.

This clonotype was counted between two and nine times. This sequence joins TRBV3-1 and TRBJ1-5; D remains ambiguous. The germline V and J ends were trimmed by 1 base and 4 bases, with 8 bases remaining between them. Germline assignment: CDR1 LGHDT and CDR2 YNNKEL (reference sequence). This CDR3 contains 14 residues. The CDR3 sequence: CASSQAGRNQPQHF. The CDR3, as DNA: TGTGCCAGCAGCCAAGCCGGGCGGAATCAGCCCCAGCATTTT.

V gene TRBV5-1 combines with J gene TRBJ2-5; D unresolved. Looked up from germline, CDR1 is SGHRS and CDR2 is YFSETQ. The CDR3 runs 12 residues. V was trimmed by 3 bases and J by 4 bases, leaving 7 bases between them. CDR3 nucleotide sequence: TGCGCCAGCAGCTATGGGCCAGAGACCCAGTACTTC. This gives the protein CASSYGPETQYF.

This clonotype was seen at least ten times. This chain links TRBV6-2 or TRBV6-3 with TRBJ1-1; the D gene is possibly TRBD1 (5 bases). The CDR3 sequence is 14 residues long. The ends were cut back, 2 bases at V and 3 bases at J, with 10 bases in the middle. Germline CDR1 reads MNHEY; CDR2 reads SVGEGT. CDR3: CASSYEGLDTEAFF. The CDR3, as DNA: TGTGCCAGCAGTTACGAGGGGCTCGACACTGAAGCTTTCTTT.